This T cell receptor (beta chain) derives from a study of blood T cell repertoires in COVID-19. Per the germline V gene, CDR1 is PRHDT and CDR2 is FYEKMQ (reference sequence). Deletions cut 5 bases from V and 5 bases from J, with 19 bases between. The CDR3 loop spans 16 amino acids. Clones were sequenced by immunoSEQ multiplex PCR, and TCRdb holds only the in-frame ones, with some missing. The sample carries about 200,000 clones, approximately 78% recorded once. J is TRBJ1-3 and V is TRBV13; perhaps TRBD1 as D (6 bases). The sequence came from a woman aged 70-85 years with COVID-19, enrolled during active disease. The sequencing input was peripheral blood. CDR3 DNA: TGTGCCAGCAGCCGCGGGGGGGGCCGTTCTAGAAACACCATATATTTT. Its translation: CASSRGGGRSRNTIYF. Looking up the rest from reference TRBV13 and TRBJ1-3 gives the full variable domain: AAGVIQSPRHLIKEKRETATLKCYPIPRHDTVYWYQQGPGQDPQFLISFYEKMQSDKGSIPDRFSAQQFSDYHSELNMSSLELGDSALYFCASSRGGGRSRNTIYFGEGSWLTVV.